Sequencing of this TCR beta chain was carried out in a study of shared clonotypes between healthy human individuals. For this clone: Its antigen is undetermined.

Study-wide results and caveats: Relative to clonotypes present in all four donors, those not shared had lower generation probabilities.

CD8 cells classed as naive were CD45RO-negative and positively selected for CCR7, excluding terminally differentiated effector memory CD45RA+ cells. Only in-frame clones appear in the TCRdb table, and some are missing; sequencing was by immunoSEQ multiplex PCR. This table has around 700,000 clones, 92% appearing once. The V segment lost 4 bases and the J segment 0 bases; nucleotides outside the gene matches: 7. Germline lookup yields CDR1 MNHNS and CDR2 SASEGT. The CDR3 is 16 amino acids. This receptor was identified in a man aged 25-40 years in good health. Sequencing was done on a sample of naive CD8+ T cells sorted from blood. The J gene is TRBJ1-1, the V gene TRBV6-1, with 8 bases aligning to TRBD1. CDR3 residues: CASSGLRGLLNTEAFF. The CDR3 coding sequence is TGTGCCAGCAGTGGACTCAGGGGGCTATTGAACACTGAAGCTTTCTTT.